This entry describes one TCR beta chain. Its specificity is unknown. PCR amplification relied on 60 Vbeta primers (plus 13 Jbeta primers). Profiling relied on immunoSEQ multiplex PCR, and the TCRdb table lists in-frame clones only, not all of them. The data hold around 79,000 clones, with 65% to 75% observed a single time. The CDR3 extends over 13 amino acids. V trimming: 3 bases; J trimming: 7 bases; junction bases outside the gene matches: 5. Germline V gene sequence: CDR1 LNHDA, CDR2 SQIVND (reference sequence). The entry originates in a study of cytomegalovirus exposure and HLA in healthy donors. Study observations and caveats: Later, an analysis found that common viral pathogens appeared to be linked with several of the most significant clusters. Listed as cytomegalovirus-associated were 150 or so TCR beta chains.

This chain connects TRBV19 to TRBJ2-7; 8 bases align to TRBD2. The sequenced material came from PBMCs. This receptor was taken from a woman in her 40s in good health and CMV-seropositive. CDR3 region: CASSIGRAWEQYF. The CDR3 DNA reads as TGTGCCAGTAGTATCGGGAGGGCCTGGGAGCAGTACTTC.